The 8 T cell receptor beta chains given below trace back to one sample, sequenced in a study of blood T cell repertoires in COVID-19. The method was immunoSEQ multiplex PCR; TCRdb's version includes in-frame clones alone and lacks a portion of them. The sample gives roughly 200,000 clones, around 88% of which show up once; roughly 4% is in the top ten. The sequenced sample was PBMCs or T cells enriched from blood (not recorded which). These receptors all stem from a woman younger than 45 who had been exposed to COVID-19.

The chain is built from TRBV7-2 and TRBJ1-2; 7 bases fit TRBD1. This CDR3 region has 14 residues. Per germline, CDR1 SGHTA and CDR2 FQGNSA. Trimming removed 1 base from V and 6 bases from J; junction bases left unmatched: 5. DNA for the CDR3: TGTGCCAGCAGCTTAGTACAGGGGCGGGATGGCTACACCTTC. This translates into CASSLVQGRDGYTF.

The CDR3 nucleotides are TGTGCCAGCAGCTTATTGATGTCAGGGGACACCGGGGAGCTGTTTTTT. Residues: CASSLLMSGDTGELFF. The chain has TRBV5-6 and TRBJ2-2, with D possibly being TRBD1 (6 bases). The germline V and J ends were trimmed by 2 bases and 3 bases, with 14 bases remaining between them. CDR1 and CDR2 (germline): SGHDT, YYEEEE. The CDR3 extends over 16 amino acids.

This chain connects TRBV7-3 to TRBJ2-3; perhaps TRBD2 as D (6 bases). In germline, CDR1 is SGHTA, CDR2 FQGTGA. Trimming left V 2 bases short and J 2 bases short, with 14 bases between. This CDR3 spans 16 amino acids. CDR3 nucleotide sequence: TGTGCCAGCAGCTTACAGTTAGCGGTCTCCACAGATACGCAGTATTTT. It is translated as CASSLQLAVSTDTQYF.

CDR3 nucleotide sequence: TGTGCCTGGAGAAGGGGCACTGAAGCTTTCTTT. Its protein product is CAWRRGTEAFF. The chain carries TRBV30 and TRBJ1-1; D perhaps matches TRBD1 (5 bases). This CDR3 region has 11 residues. Trimming left V 3 bases short and J 4 bases short, with 6 bases between. Germline V gene lookup returns CDR1 GTSNPN and CDR2 SVGIG (reference sequence).

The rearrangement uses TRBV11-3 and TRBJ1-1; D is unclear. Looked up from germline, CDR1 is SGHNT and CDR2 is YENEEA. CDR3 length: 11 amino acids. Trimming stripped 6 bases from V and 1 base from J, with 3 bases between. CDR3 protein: CASRANTEAFF. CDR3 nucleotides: TGTGCCAGCAGGGCGAACACTGAAGCTTTCTTT.

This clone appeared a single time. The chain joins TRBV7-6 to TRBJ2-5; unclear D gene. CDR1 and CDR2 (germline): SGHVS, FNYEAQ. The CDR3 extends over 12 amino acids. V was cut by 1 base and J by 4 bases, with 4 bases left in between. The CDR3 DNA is TGTGCCAGCAGCTTAGTTCGAGAGACCCAGTACTTC. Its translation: CASSLVRETQYF.

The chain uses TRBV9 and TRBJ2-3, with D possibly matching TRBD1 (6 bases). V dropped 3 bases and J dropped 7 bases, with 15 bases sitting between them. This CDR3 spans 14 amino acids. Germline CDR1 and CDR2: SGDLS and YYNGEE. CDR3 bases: TGTGCCAGCAGCGCTAGGGGGTGGGGTCATACGCAGTATTTT. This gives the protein CASSARGWGHTQYF.

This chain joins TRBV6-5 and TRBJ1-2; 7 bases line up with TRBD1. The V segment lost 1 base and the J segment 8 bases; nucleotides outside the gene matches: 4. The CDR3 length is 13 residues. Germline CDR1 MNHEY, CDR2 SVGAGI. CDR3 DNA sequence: TGTGCCAGCAGTTACTTAGACAGGGAGGGCTACACCTTC. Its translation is CASSYLDREGYTF.